The present T cell receptor beta chain was sequenced within a study of T cells in Graves' hyperthyroidism and ophthalmopathy. Overall study findings and caveats: Among clonotypes expanded in thyroid above 0.001, most were also found in blood.

Graves' hyperthyroidism showing no ophthalmopathy progression within 18 months was considered stable. Those with hyperthyroidism were 18 to 65 years old, newly diagnosed, and ill for under 2 months. Clinical symptoms, serum thyroxine, TRAb, thyroid ultrasound and orbital computed tomography informed diagnoses. RNA transcripts were the template for amplifying TCR beta CDR3 regions. RT-PCR in the first round (using the HTBI primer set) targeted the TCR CDR3. TCRdb used MiXCR to reprocess the multiplex PCR reads, holding one entry per CDR3 protein. Altogether 700,000 or so distinct CDR3 sequences are present, 16% being singletons, with the ten largest covering roughly 8%. CDR3 length equals 15 residues. V lost 3 bases and J lost 2; bases outside the gene matches: 1. CDR1 and CDR2 (germline): LGHDT, YNNKEL (reference sequence). This clonotype was counted at least ten times. Its specificity is not known.

This sequence was found in a man between 18 and 29 years old with Graves' hyperthyroidism. V and J are TRBV3-1 and TRBJ1-4; 9 bases fit TRBD1. Sample: blood. DNA for the CDR3: TGTGCCAGCAGCCATGGACAGGGGACTAATGAAAAACTGTTTTTT. It codes for CASSHGQGTNEKLFF.